This paragraph covers one T cell receptor (beta chain) sequence. The sample comes from a study of blood T cell repertoires in COVID-19. The data were produced by immunoSEQ multiplex PCR, yet TCRdb's version contains in-frame clones alone and is incomplete. The sample includes under 200,000 clones, 65% to 85% seen only once; the top ten take less than 3%. The clonotype comes from a woman aged 55-70 years with acute or convalescent COVID-19. The sequencing sample was made of peripheral blood.

The CDR3 reads CASSLGGGDPNQPQHF. Here the CDR3 DNA reads TGCGCCAGCAGCTTGGGGGGAGGGGACCCCAATCAGCCCCAGCATTTT. V is TRBV5-1 and J is TRBJ1-5; TRBD1 is a possible D gene (5 bases). V shed 0 bases and J shed 3 bases, with 13 bases lying between them. The CDR3 length is 16 residues. Germline V gene data show CDR1 as SGHRS and CDR2 as YFSETQ.